The 14 T cell receptor beta chains in this list originate from one sample, sequenced in a study of early T cells in non-severe SARS-CoV-2 infection. TCRdb independently ran MiXCR on the 5' RACE reads; one entry per CDR3 protein. The profile shows approximately 40,000 distinct CDR3 sequences, under 7.5% of them singletons. The source material was whole blood, sampled at baseline. The receptors were sampled from an adult who was a healthcare worker with PCR-confirmed SARS-CoV-2 infection or an uninfected control (not recorded which).

This clonotype was picked up many times. The V gene is TRBV7-6, the J gene TRBJ1-3; D is undetermined. The germline CDR1 and CDR2 sequences are SGHVS and FNYEAQ. Trimming stripped 0 bases from V and 4 bases from J, with 1 base between. The CDR3 contains 12 residues. CDR3 residues: CASSLAGNTIYF. The CDR3, as DNA: TGTGCCAGCAGCTTAGCCGGAAACACCATATATTTT.

V gene TRBV6-6 combines with J gene TRBJ2-3, with TRBD1 matching 7 bases. Trimming took 0 bases from V and 4 from J; bases not matched to a gene: 1. Germline loops: CDR1 MNHNY, CDR2 SVGAGI (reference sequence). The CDR3 length is 14 residues. The CDR3 spells CASSYSDRADTQYF. The CDR3 nucleotides are TGTGCCAGCAGTTACTCCGACAGGGCAGATACGCAGTATTTT.

The chain links TRBV5-4 to TRBJ2-1; D is uncertain. V was cut by 0 bases and J by 7 bases, with 8 bases left in between. Germline-derived CDR1 and CDR2 are SGHNT and YYREEE (reference sequence). The CDR3 is 13 amino acids. The CDR3 loop is CASSLAVGNEQFF. The CDR3 nucleotides are TGTGCCAGCAGCTTGGCCGTGGGAAATGAGCAGTTCTTC.

A word on this clonotype: It is likely a read error, because the conserved phenylalanine at the end of the CDR3 is missing. DNA for the CDR3: TGTGCCAGCAGCGTAGAGGCTTGGGGCGAGCAGTACTCC. Translated, it gives CASSVEAWGEQYS. The chain has TRBV9 and TRBJ2-7; D unclear. CDR1 and CDR2 from the germline V gene are SGDLS and YYNGEE. This CDR3 is 13 amino acids long. V shed 0 bases and J shed 6 bases, with 10 bases lying between them.

This clonotype was counted at least ten times. The chain carries TRBV30 and TRBJ1-3; D is ambiguous. CDR1 is GTSNPN and CDR2 is SVGIG in the germline V gene (reference sequence). This CDR3 has 13 amino acids. V was cut by 3 bases and J by 0 bases, with 6 bases left in between. In DNA, the CDR3 is TGTGCCTGGAGGACAAACTCTGGAAACACCATATATTTT. This sequence encodes CAWRTNSGNTIYF. The full variable domain, completed using reference TRBV30 and TRBJ1-3, is SQTIHQWPATLVQPVGSPLSLECTVEGTSNPNLYWYRQAAGRGLQLLFYSVGIGQISSEVPQNLSASRPQDRQFILSSKKLLLSDSGFYLCAWRTNSGNTIYFGEGSWLTVV.

This clonotype was seen a few times. The rearrangement uses TRBV5-1 and TRBJ2-1; 15 bases match TRBD2. V shed 4 bases and J 6 bases; nucleotides not matched to a gene: 8. Looked up from germline, CDR1 is SGHRS and CDR2 is YFSETQ. CDR3 size: 17 residues. CDR3 DNA sequence: TGCGCCAGCAGCCCTTGGACTAGCGGGGGGGCAGTCAATGAGCAGTTCTTC. Its translation is CASSPWTSGGAVNEQFF.

This clonotype has ten or more counts. This chain links TRBV7-6 with TRBJ2-1; 8 bases are shared with TRBD1. This CDR3 is built from 14 residues. Germline values: CDR1 SGHVS, CDR2 FNYEAQ. V was clipped by 5 bases and J by 4 bases; unmatched bases: 4. The CDR3 spells CASSNRDRYNEQFF. CDR3 coding DNA: TGTGCCAGCAGCAACCGGGACAGGTACAATGAGCAGTTCTTC.

V is TRBV7-9 and J is TRBJ1-4, with 7 positions matching TRBD1. Trimming cost V 5 bases and J 3 bases; bases outside gene matches: 6. The CDR3 runs 15 residues. Germline V gene sequence: CDR1 SEHNR, CDR2 FQNEAQ (reference sequence). The CDR3 loop is CASSITGEPNEKLFF. CDR3 coding DNA: TGTGCCAGCAGCATAACAGGGGAACCTAATGAAAAACTGTTTTTT. Based on the CDR3 plus reference TRBV7-9 and TRBJ1-4, the full variable domain is DTGVSQNPRHKITKRGQNVTFRCDPISEHNRLYWYRQTLGQGPEFLTYFQNEAQLEKSRLLSDRFSAERPKGSFSTLEIQRTEQGDSAMYLCASSITGEPNEKLFFGSGTQLSVL.

This clonotype has at least ten counts. The genes are TRBV5-4 and TRBJ1-1; tentatively, D is TRBD1 (6 bases). The CDR3 spans 14 residues. The V end lost 4 bases, the J end lost 10 bases, and 20 bases lay between the germline ends. Germline V lookup: CDR1 SGHNT, CDR2 YYREEE (reference sequence). The CDR3 protein is CASSPGGQGIGAFF. For the CDR3, the DNA is TGTGCCAGCAGCCCCGGCGGCCAGGGGATTGGAGCTTTCTTT.

In its sample, this clonotype was seen a few times. The chain joins TRBV7-2 to TRBJ1-6; D is uncertain. The V and J ends lost 5 bases and 5 bases respectively, with 10 bases between them. The CDR3 sequence is 14 residues long. Germline CDR1 and CDR2: SGHTA and FQGNSA. The CDR3 is CASSPRPNNSPLHF. CDR3 coding DNA: TGTGCCAGCAGCCCAAGGCCTAATAATTCACCCCTCCACTTT. The full variable domain, in which reference TRBV7-2 and TRBJ1-6 provide the parts outside the CDR3, is GAGVSQSPSNKVTEKGKDVELRCDPISGHTALYWYRQSLGQGLEFLIYFQGNSAPDKSGLPSDRFSAERTGGSVSTLTIQRTQQEDSAVYLCASSPRPNNSPLHFGNGTRLTVT.

This clonotype has only a few counts. The genes are TRBV6-2 or TRBV6-3 and TRBJ1-5; D uncertain. The CDR3 has 14 residues. V gave up 7 bases and J gave up 7 bases, with 17 bases separating them. Germline CDR1 and CDR2: MNHEY and SVGEGT. Written as DNA, the CDR3 is TGTGCCAGCACCTACGACGGCCTGAGACAGCCCCAGCATTTT. Encoded protein: CASTYDGLRQPQHF.

This clonotype has only a few counts. The chain recombines TRBV28 with TRBJ1-5; 11 bases fit TRBD1. The germline CDR1 and CDR2 sequences are MDHEN and SYDVKM. CDR3 length: 14 amino acids. J gave up 6 bases and V 4 bases, and 2 bases lay outside the gene matches. The CDR3 protein is CASSSGTGGQPQHF. The CDR3 nucleotides read TGTGCCAGCAGTTCCGGGACAGGGGGTCAGCCCCAGCATTTT. Based on the CDR3 plus reference TRBV28 and TRBJ1-5, the full variable domain is DVKVTQSSRYLVKRTGEKVFLECVQDMDHENMFWYRQDPGLGLRLIYFSYDVKMKEKGDIPEGYSVSREKKERFSLILESASTNQTSMYLCASSSGTGGQPQHFGDGTRLSIL.

This sequence joins TRBV11-2 and TRBJ2-2; 12 positions match TRBD2. CDR1 is SGHAT and CDR2 is FQNNGV in the germline V gene. This CDR3 is built from 17 residues. With 5 bases clipped from V and 5 bases from J, the junction kept 9 bases outside the gene matches. The CDR3 coding sequence is TGTGCCAGCAGCCCGACGACTAGCGGGGGTAGGACCGGGGAGCTGTTTTTT. The encoded protein is CASSPTTSGGRTGELFF.

For the CDR3, the DNA is TGTGCCAGCAGCTTATCGGAGACCCAGTACTTC. Encoded protein: CASSLSETQYF. The chain employs TRBV11-2 and TRBJ2-5, with D uncertain. The ends were cut back, 2 bases at V and 5 bases at J, with 3 bases in the middle. CDR3 size: 11 residues. The V gene's germline CDR1 is SGHAT and CDR2 FQNNGV.